Listed below are T cell receptor beta chains from one sample, sequenced in a study of CD4 T cells in relation to SARS-CoV-2 and coronaviruses. No cognate antigen is known for these TCRs. Repertoires were generated with immunoSEQ multiplex PCR, while TCRdb's copy carries only in-frame clones and drops some. The sample holds just under 30,000 clones, about three quarters seen once. Sample: CD4+ T cells from PBMCs, cultured in vitro. These receptors came from a human donor in good health. The CDR3 runs from the conserved cysteine through the conserved F or W. The order of the fields is CDR3 length, V gene, J gene, D gene, clone size, CDR3 DNA, CDR3 protein. The D gene is left open where the match is weak. The size of a clone is reported for some rows only, either as once, few or many, or as a class for expanded clones.

len: 19
v_gene: TRBV4-2
j_gene: TRBJ2-3
d_gene: TRBD2
abundance: .
CDR3nt: TGTGCCAGCAGCCAAGCCCGACTAGCGGGACCGCGGCGCACAGATACGCAGTATTTT
CDR3aa: CASSQARLAGPRRTDTQYF

len: 14
v_gene: TRBV7-9
j_gene: TRBJ2-5
d_gene: TRBD1
abundance: .
CDR3nt: TGTGCCAGCAGCTCATCAGGGGGCCGGGAGACCCAGTACTTC
CDR3aa: CASSSSGGRETQYF

len: 13
v_gene: TRBV10-3
j_gene: TRBJ2-5
d_gene: TRBD1
abundance: once
CDR3nt: TGTGCCATCAGACCGGGACAGCAAGAGACCCAGTACTTC
CDR3aa: CAIRPGQQETQYF

len: 15
v_gene: TRBV3-1/TRBV3-2
j_gene: TRBJ2-5
d_gene: TRBD2
abundance: .
CDR3nt: TGTGCCAGCAGCCGAGGGACTAGCGGGCAGGAGACCCAGTACTTC
CDR3aa: CASSRGTSGQETQYF

len: 14
v_gene: TRBV4-3
j_gene: TRBJ1-1
d_gene: .
abundance: few
CDR3nt: TGCGCCAGCAGCCAAGTGGTAGGGGACACTGAAGCTTTCTTT
CDR3aa: CASSQVVGDTEAFF

len: 12
v_gene: TRBV11-2
j_gene: TRBJ2-7
d_gene: .
abundance: few
CDR3nt: TGTGCCAGCAGCTTAGCTGGAAACGAGCAGTACTTC
CDR3aa: CASSLAGNEQYF

len: 14
v_gene: TRBV2
j_gene: TRBJ2-3
d_gene: TRBD2
abundance: .
CDR3nt: TGTGCCAGCATGGCGGGACTAGCCTCAGATACGCAGTATTTT
CDR3aa: CASMAGLASDTQYF

len: 13
v_gene: TRBV6-5
j_gene: TRBJ1-1
d_gene: .
abundance: .
CDR3nt: TGTGCCAGCGGTTCGGGTTCGTGGAATGAAGCTTTCTTT
CDR3aa: CASGSGSWNEAFF

len: 14
v_gene: TRBV9
j_gene: TRBJ2-3
d_gene: .
abundance: .
CDR3nt: TGTGCCAGCAGCGTAGGGGCTAGCAGAGATACGCAGTATTTT
CDR3aa: CASSVGASRDTQYF

len: 17
v_gene: TRBV4-3
j_gene: TRBJ2-1
d_gene: TRBD2
abundance: few
CDR3nt: TGCGCCAGCAGCCGGAGACTAGCGGGGGGGCATAACAATGAGCAGTTCTTC
CDR3aa: CASSRRLAGGHNNEQFF

len: 15
v_gene: TRBV6-5
j_gene: TRBJ2-1
d_gene: .
abundance: .
CDR3nt: TGTGCCAGCAGTTACTCGGGCAACGGCCACAATGAGCAGTTCTTC
CDR3aa: CASSYSGNGHNEQFF

len: 14
v_gene: TRBV18
j_gene: TRBJ2-2
d_gene: .
abundance: .
CDR3nt: TGTGCCAGCTCACGGAACGGAGGGCCCGGGGAGCTGTTTTTT
CDR3aa: CASSRNGGPGELFF

len: 12
v_gene: TRBV30
j_gene: TRBJ1-1
d_gene: .
abundance: few
CDR3nt: TGTGCCTGGGGACAGCTGTTCACTGAAGCTTTCTTT
CDR3aa: CAWGQLFTEAFF

len: 14
v_gene: TRBV5-6
j_gene: TRBJ2-4
d_gene: .
abundance: .
CDR3nt: TGTGCCAGCAGTCGTACTAGCGCCAAAAACATTCAGTACTTC
CDR3aa: CASSRTSAKNIQYF

len: 13
v_gene: TRBV6-5
j_gene: TRBJ1-5
d_gene: .
abundance: .
CDR3nt: TGTGCCAGCAGTTACAGGGCAGGGCAGCCCCAGCATTTT
CDR3aa: CASSYRAGQPQHF

len: 14
v_gene: TRBV18
j_gene: TRBJ2-7
d_gene: TRBD2
abundance: few
CDR3nt: TGTGCCAGCTCACCACCTAGCGGGAGTTACGAGCAGTACTTC
CDR3aa: CASSPPSGSYEQYF

len: 13
v_gene: TRBV5-6
j_gene: TRBJ1-3
d_gene: .
abundance: .
CDR3nt: TGTGCCAGCAGCCCCTTACGTGGAAACACCATATATTTT
CDR3aa: CASSPLRGNTIYF

len: 18
v_gene: TRBV30
j_gene: TRBJ2-3
d_gene: TRBD2
abundance: .
CDR3nt: TGTGCCTGGAGGCCCCTTTTACTAGCGGGAGCCCTCAGGGGTACGCAGTATTTT
CDR3aa: CAWRPLLLAGALRGTQYF

len: 13
v_gene: TRBV4-1
j_gene: TRBJ2-7
d_gene: .
abundance: .
CDR3nt: TGCGCCAGCAGCCAACAGACTGGCTACGAGCAGTACTTC
CDR3aa: CASSQQTGYEQYF

len: 13
v_gene: TRBV19
j_gene: TRBJ1-2
d_gene: TRBD1
abundance: .
CDR3nt: TGTGCCAGTAGTGTGACAGGGGAATATGGCTACACCTTC
CDR3aa: CASSVTGEYGYTF

len: 13
v_gene: TRBV13
j_gene: TRBJ1-1
d_gene: .
abundance: few
CDR3nt: TGTGCCAGCAGCACCAACAGGAACACTGAAGCTTTCTTT
CDR3aa: CASSTNRNTEAFF

len: 16
v_gene: TRBV12-5
j_gene: TRBJ2-1
d_gene: TRBD2
abundance: .
CDR3nt: TGTGCTAGTGGTTTGCCTACTAGCGGGGGCGGGAATGGGCAGTTCTTC
CDR3aa: CASGLPTSGGGNGQFF

len: 16
v_gene: TRBV7-2
j_gene: TRBJ1-3
d_gene: .
abundance: .
CDR3nt: TGTGCCAGCAGCCTGACAGTACCGAACTCTGGAAACACCATATATTTT
CDR3aa: CASSLTVPNSGNTIYF

len: 14
v_gene: TRBV30
j_gene: TRBJ2-3
d_gene: .
abundance: .
CDR3nt: TGTGCCTGGATGGTGGGAGGGGGCAGGGGTACGCAGTATTTT
CDR3aa: CAWMVGGGRGTQYF

len: 15
v_gene: TRBV6-6
j_gene: TRBJ2-5
d_gene: TRBD1
abundance: .
CDR3nt: TGTGCCAGCAGTTACTCGGTCAGGGGGCGGGAGACCCAGTACTTC
CDR3aa: CASSYSVRGRETQYF

len: 15
v_gene: TRBV7-8
j_gene: TRBJ1-1
d_gene: TRBD1
abundance: .
CDR3nt: TGTGCCAGCAGCGCAGCCGGGACAGTGAACACTGAAGCTTTCTTT
CDR3aa: CASSAAGTVNTEAFF

len: 11
v_gene: TRBV12-3/TRBV12-4
j_gene: TRBJ2-5
d_gene: .
abundance: .
CDR3nt: TGTGCCAGCACCAGGACCGAGACCCAGTACTTC
CDR3aa: CASTRTETQYF

len: 15
v_gene: TRBV5-1
j_gene: TRBJ2-5
d_gene: .
abundance: .
CDR3nt: TGCGCCAGCAGCTTGAATCTTTACTCCCAAGAGACCCAGTACTTC
CDR3aa: CASSLNLYSQETQYF